These 14 T cell receptor beta chains share one sample of origin, sequenced in a study of regulatory T cells in long-lasting Graves disease. Described time point: persistent/refractory GD, antithyroid drugs over 5 years with positive TRAb. PBMCs provided the RNA from which the TCR library was made. Assembly of TCR beta libraries relied on iRepertoire HTBI primers together with Arm-PCR of CDR3 regions. TCRdb called the multiplex PCR reads again in MiXCR, with one record for every CDR3 protein. The table has more than 300,000 distinct CDR3 sequences, about 23% seen once; the top ten hold approximately 28%. Sequencing used peripheral blood mononuclear cells (PBMCs), obtained when the disease was refractory, from a patient treated with antithyroid drugs. These receptors were collected from a woman in her 40s with Graves disease.

The chain combines TRBV9 with TRBJ1-1, with 7 bases fitting TRBD1. Germline CDR1 and CDR2: SGDLS and YYNGEE. The J segment lost 4 bases and the V segment lost 4 bases, leaving 7 bases of the junction unmatched. The CDR3 runs 14 residues. CDR3: CASSLGTASTEAFF. CDR3 DNA: TGTGCCAGCAGCCTTGGGACAGCGAGCACTGAAGCTTTCTTT.

To note about this clonotype: This clone may be a read error of a much larger clone one base away. The gene calls are TRBV2 and TRBJ2-7; the D gene is possibly TRBD2 (6 bases). Germline V CDR1 and CDR2: SNHLY, FYNNEI. The CDR3 extends over 14 amino acids. CDR3 bases: TGTGCCAGCAGTGAGGTGACTAGGGTCTACGAGCCGTACTTC. Translated: CASSEVTRVYEPYF.

This clonotype is medium-sized in the sample. At one boundary the junction diverges from the germline segment, which might be a read error. The genes are TRBV12-3 or TRBV12-4 and TRBJ1-1; weak D call: TRBD1 (5 bases). There are 14 residues in the CDR3. CDR3 sequence reads: CASSLGHMNTEAFF. In DNA form, the CDR3 reads TGTGCCAGCAGCTTAGGACACATGAACACTGAAGCTTTCTTT.

This chain links TRBV6-5 with TRBJ2-7; D gene ambiguous. The CDR3 has 13 amino acids. Germline assignment: CDR1 MNHEY and CDR2 SVGAGI. Trimming took 2 bases from V and 7 from J, leaving 12 bases between them. CDR3 loop: CASSYGTNREQYF. The CDR3 bases are TGTGCCAGCAGTTACGGAACTAATCGGGAGCAGTACTTC.

This clonotype was seen ten or more times. The J gene is TRBJ2-5, the V gene TRBV2; D is unclear. The V gene lost 5 bases and the J gene lost 5 bases, with 15 bases spanning the gap. This CDR3 spans 14 amino acids. CDR1 SNHLY and CDR2 FYNNEI come from the germline V gene. DNA for the CDR3: TGTGCCAGCAGTTTCCGGGCCTTAGCCGAGACCCAGTACTTC. Its translation: CASSFRALAETQYF.

This clonotype was counted once. This rearrangement joins TRBV10-3 to TRBJ2-7; D is unclear. The ends were cut back, 11 bases at V and 5 bases at J, with 19 bases in the middle. CDR1 and CDR2 from the germline V gene are ENHRY and SYGVKD. CDR3 length: 13 residues. The CDR3 reads CAAATASVDEQYF. In nucleotides, the CDR3 is TGTGCCGCGGCAACGGCGTCGGTCGACGAGCAGTACTTC.

The rearrangement joins TRBV19 to TRBJ2-1; TRBD2 agrees at 11 bases. Losses at the gene ends were 4 bases for V and 12 bases for J; bases not matched to a gene: 14. The CDR3 covers 16 residues. Germline CDR1 and CDR2: LNHDA and SQIVND (reference sequence). The CDR3 bases are TGTGCCAGTAGTACCCCGGGACTAGCGGAACAGTGGGGGCAGTTCTTC. Translating gives CASSTPGLAEQWGQFF. The full variable domain, in which reference TRBV19 and TRBJ2-1 provide the parts outside the CDR3, is DGGITQSPKYLFRKEGQNVTLSCEQNLNHDAMYWYRQDPGQGLRLIYYSQIVNDFQKGDIAEGYSVSREKKESFPLTVTSAQKNPTAFYLCASSTPGLAEQWGQFFGPGTRLTVL.

The J gene is TRBJ1-3, the V gene TRBV11-2; D is uncertain. The CDR3 totals 14 residues. Germline V CDR1 and CDR2: SGHAT, FQNNGV. The V end lost 0 bases, the J end lost 4 bases, and 7 bases lay between the germline ends. DNA of the CDR3: TGTGCCAGCAGCTTAGATCATCTCGGAAACACCATATATTTT. As protein: CASSLDHLGNTIYF.

This clonotype was seen at least ten times. The V call is TRBV28, the J call TRBJ1-2, with TRBD1 matching over 7 bases. Per the germline V gene, CDR1 is MDHEN and CDR2 is SYDVKM. The length of the CDR3 is 13 residues. Unmatched junction bases numbered 8, after V lost 6 bases and J lost 7 bases. CDR3 coding DNA: TGTGCCAGCAGGCCCGACAGGGTTGCTGGCTACACCTTC. Protein: CASRPDRVAGYTF.

This chain connects TRBV10-2 to TRBJ1-4, with D unclear. The length of the CDR3 is 13 residues. The germline CDR1 and CDR2 sequences are WSHSY and SAAADI. The V gene lost 8 bases and the J gene lost 12 bases, with 19 bases spanning the gap. The CDR3 reads CASVQQQVQELFF. The CDR3 nucleotides read TGCGCCAGCGTCCAGCAGCAGGTTCAGGAACTGTTTTTT.

This clonotype has just a few counts. The V call is TRBV2, the J call TRBJ1-5; TRBD1 matches at 8 bases. V shed 3 bases and J 5 bases; nucleotides not matched to a gene: 6. The CDR3 runs 15 residues. The V gene's germline CDR1 is SNHLY and CDR2 FYNNEI. The CDR3 reads CASSDGQGADQPQHF. CDR3 bases: TGTGCCAGCAGTGATGGGCAGGGGGCTGATCAGCCCCAGCATTTT.

In regard to this clonotype: Possible read error: a much larger clone is one base away. CDR3 in DNA: TGTGCCAGCAGCTTAGGTCTAGGGGGGCGAGGCGAGCAGTACTTC. Translated: CASSLGLGGRGEQYF. The V call is TRBV11-2, the J call TRBJ2-7; D may be TRBD1 or TRBD2 (6 bases each). Per germline, CDR1 SGHAT and CDR2 FQNNGV. V lost 1 base, J lost 6 bases, and 16 bases lay in between. The length of the CDR3 is 15 residues. Filled out from reference TRBV11-2 and TRBJ2-7, the complete variable domain reads EAGVAQSPRYKIIEKRQSVAFWCNPISGHATLYWYQQILGQGPKLLIQFQNNGVVDDSQLPKDRFSAERLKGVDSTLKIQPAKLEDSAVYLCASSLGLGGRGEQYFGPGTRLTVT.

The V gene is TRBV12-3 or TRBV12-4, the J gene TRBJ2-2; TRBD1 is a possible D gene (6 bases). There are 14 residues in the CDR3. V lost 7 bases and J 4 bases, leaving 13 bases between the germline ends. The CDR3 reads CASTSFRGTGELFF. As DNA, the CDR3 is TGTGCCAGCACCTCGTTCAGGGGCACCGGGGAGCTGTTTTTT.

The V gene is TRBV5-4, the J gene TRBJ1-1; D gene ambiguous. With 4 bases removed from V and 2 bases from J, the gap between germline ends came to 12 bases. The germline V gene encodes CDR1 SGHNT and CDR2 YYREEE (reference sequence). CDR3 size: 14 residues. The CDR3 DNA is TGTGCCAGCAGCCCATACAGAATAAACACTGAAGCTTTCTTT. It translates to CASSPYRINTEAFF.